These 10 T cell receptor beta chains were all obtained from the same sample, sequenced in a study of T cells in Graves' hyperthyroidism and ophthalmopathy. RNA transcripts were the template for amplifying TCR beta CDR3 regions. TCR CDR3 regions were first amplified by RT-PCR with HTBI primers. Each CDR3 protein gets one entry after TCRdb re-called the multiplex PCR reads with MiXCR. Altogether about 250,000 distinct CDR3 sequences are present, almost 25% being singletons, with the ten largest covering 35%. Sequencing input: blood. The receptors come from a woman between 40 and 50 years old with Graves' ophthalmopathy.

The V gene is TRBV10-3, the J gene TRBJ1-1; D call uncertain. This CDR3 is built from 15 residues. Looked up from germline, CDR1 is ENHRY and CDR2 is SYGVKD. V dropped 3 bases and J dropped 1 base, with 12 bases sitting between them. CDR3 sequence (DNA): TGTGCCATCAGTGATCCGGGTAGGGCGAACACTGAAGCTTTCTTT. It translates to CAISDPGRANTEAFF.

In its sample, this clonotype was seen many times. This chain connects TRBV28 to TRBJ1-5; TRBD1 is a possible D gene (6 bases). Germline V gives CDR1 MDHEN, CDR2 SYDVKM. The CDR3 extends over 13 amino acids. The ends were cut back, 4 bases at V and 9 bases at J, with 13 bases in the middle. The CDR3 region is CASSSLTGPPQHF. The CDR3 DNA sequence: TGTGCCAGCAGTTCGCTGACAGGCCCGCCCCAGCATTTT.

This clonotype was counted at least ten times. The CDR3 DNA follows: TGTGCCAGCAGTCCCACGGGCAGGGGAACCTACGAGCAGTACTTC. It is translated as CASSPTGRGTYEQYF. The chain is built from TRBV12-3 or TRBV12-4 and TRBJ2-7, with a tentative D call TRBD1 (6 bases). The CDR3 has 15 amino acids. The V gene lost 5 bases and the J gene lost 2 bases, with 16 bases spanning the gap.

In its sample, this clonotype was seen many times. The gene calls are TRBV6-1 and TRBJ2-7, with 10 bases matching TRBD2. The CDR3 extends over 14 amino acids. Looked up from germline, CDR1 is MNHNS and CDR2 is SASEGT. V shed 8 bases and J 4 bases; nucleotides not matched to a gene: 8. CDR3 region: CASYPQAGGYEQYF. In nucleotides, the CDR3 is TGTGCCAGCTACCCCCAAGCGGGGGGGTACGAGCAGTACTTC.

This clonotype has a count of ten or more. The V and J genes are TRBV19 and TRBJ1-1; TRBD1 is a possible D gene (5 bases). From germline, CDR1 is LNHDA and CDR2 SQIVND (reference sequence). V was clipped by 4 bases and J by 4 bases, with 16 bases between them. The CDR3 loop spans 15 amino acids. CDR3: CASSSGTAKFTEAFF. For the CDR3, the DNA is TGTGCCAGTAGTAGCGGGACGGCAAAATTCACTGAAGCTTTCTTT.

This clonotype was detected ten times or more. The chain employs TRBV6-1 and TRBJ2-4; D perhaps matches TRBD2 (5 bases). The V end lost 6 bases, the J end lost 7 bases, and 16 bases lay between the germline ends. This CDR3 contains 14 residues. CDR1 is MNHNS, CDR2 SASEGT, per germline. CDR3 residues: CASSHRGLGNIQYF. The DNA of the CDR3 is TGTGCCAGCAGCCACCGAGGGTTGGGGAACATTCAGTACTTC.

This clonotype was found many times. This sequence joins TRBV20-1 and TRBJ2-7, with TRBD1 matching 10 bases. The germline gives CDR1 DFQATT, CDR2 SNEGSKA (reference sequence). V gave up 6 bases and J gave up 3 bases; unmatched junction bases: 8. This CDR3 region has 14 residues. CDR3 loop: CSAGVGQGHYEQYF. In DNA form, the CDR3 reads TGCAGTGCGGGTGTGGGACAGGGGCACTACGAGCAGTACTTC.

The rearrangement uses TRBV19 and TRBJ2-2; no firm D call. The CDR3 consists of 12 residues. Between the trimmed V and J ends, which lost 8 bases and 5 bases, there was a span of 9 bases. Germline V gene lookup returns CDR1 LNHDA and CDR2 SQIVND (reference sequence). The CDR3 DNA reads as TGTGCCAGTGACCTCGGGACCGGGGAGCTGTTTTTT. Amino acid sequence: CASDLGTGELFF.

This clonotype was counted many times. This chain connects TRBV7-9 to TRBJ2-7; maybe TRBD2 (6 bases). The CDR3 length is 13 residues. V lost 3 bases, J lost 3 bases, and 9 bases lay in between. Germline V lookup: CDR1 SEHNR, CDR2 FQNEAQ (reference sequence). The CDR3 region is CASSFGGYYEQYF. In nucleotides, the CDR3 is TGTGCCAGCAGCTTCGGGGGTTACTACGAGCAGTACTTC.

This clonotype was observed at least ten times. The CDR3 reads CSAGRGGQPQHF. The CDR3 DNA reads TGCAGTGCTGGACGGGGGGGTCAGCCCCAGCATTTT. The J gene is TRBJ1-5, the V gene TRBV20-1, with TRBD1 as a possible D gene (5 bases). Germline assignment: CDR1 DFQATT and CDR2 SNEGSKA (reference sequence). The CDR3 is 12 residues long. Trimming pared 5 bases from V and 6 bases from J, leaving 11 bases between.